The clone carrying this T cell receptor (beta chain) was seen just once. What it binds is unknown. These data are taken from a study of cytomegalovirus exposure and HLA in healthy donors. Across the whole study: In an early release, HLA-typed donors contributed roughly 85 million unique TCR sequences.

The PCR employed 60 Vbeta primers together with 13 Jbeta primers. Sequenced by immunoSEQ multiplex PCR; TCRdb stores in-frame clones only, minus some. The sample comprises hundreds of thousands of clones, about 89% of which are singletons, and roughly 1% rests with the top ten. The V gene's germline CDR1 is KGHSH and CDR2 LQKENI. This CDR3 is built from 19 residues. V was clipped by 3 bases and J by 1 base, with 24 bases between them. General study findings and limits: A previous analysis found most TCR beta V segments productive roughly 87% or roughly 30% of the time.

The rearrangement uses TRBV18 and TRBJ1-1; D is uncertain. The material sequenced was PBMCs. The receptor comes from a woman younger than 35 in good health and CMV-seronegative. CDR3 sequence reads: CASSPLPGARPRWNTEAFF. CDR3 DNA sequence: TGTGCCAGCTCACCTCTACCGGGAGCCCGCCCAAGGTGGAACACTGAAGCTTTCTTT.